This T cell receptor beta chain is drawn from a study of PD-1 blockade in classical Hodgkin lymphoma. This clone was recorded a few times. Described time point: newly diagnosed, previously untreated cHL patient sample. Researchers used magnetic negative selection to pull out pure CD4+ T cells from thawed PBMCs. This CDR3 region has 11 residues. Germline lookup yields CDR1 MNHNS and CDR2 SASEGT. With 5 bases removed from V and 9 bases from J, the gap between germline ends came to 8 bases. Sequenced by immunoSEQ multiplex PCR; TCRdb stores in-frame clones only, minus some. The table records 29,000 or so clones, roughly 90% of them present only once.

The sequenced sample consisted of CD4+ T cells from blood. V is TRBV6-1 and J is TRBJ2-4, with D uncertain. This sequence was found in a human donor with classical Hodgkin lymphoma. CDR3 amino acids: CASSPEIIQYF. Written as DNA, the CDR3 is TGTGCCAGCAGTCCGGAGATCATTCAGTACTTC.